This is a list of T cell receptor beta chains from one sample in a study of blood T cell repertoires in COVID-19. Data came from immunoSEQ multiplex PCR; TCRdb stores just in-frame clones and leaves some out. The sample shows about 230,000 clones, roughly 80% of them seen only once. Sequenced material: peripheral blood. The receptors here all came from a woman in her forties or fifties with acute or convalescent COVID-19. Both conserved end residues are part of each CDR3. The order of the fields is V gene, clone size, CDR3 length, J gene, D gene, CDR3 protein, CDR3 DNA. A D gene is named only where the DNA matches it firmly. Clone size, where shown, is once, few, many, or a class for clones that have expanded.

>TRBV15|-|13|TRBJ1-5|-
CATSRDASQPQHF
TGTGCCACCAGCAGAGATGCGAGTCAGCCCCAGCATTTT
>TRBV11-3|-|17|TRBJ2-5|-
CASSSQIRPGPEETQYF
TGTGCCAGCAGCTCCCAGATCAGACCAGGGCCTGAAGAGACCCAGTACTTC
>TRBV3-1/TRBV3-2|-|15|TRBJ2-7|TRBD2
CASSREPGSGYEQYF
TGTGCCAGCAGCCGGGAACCTGGTAGCGGGTACGAGCAGTACTTC
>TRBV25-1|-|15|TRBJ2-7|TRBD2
CASSELAGGSYEQYF
TGTGCCAGCAGTGAGCTAGCGGGAGGCTCCTACGAGCAGTACTTC
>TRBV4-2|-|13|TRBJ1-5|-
CASRGASNQPQHF
TGTGCCAGCAGGGGGGCTAGCAATCAGCCCCAGCATTTT
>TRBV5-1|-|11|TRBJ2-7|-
CASSLGTEQYF
TGCGCCAGCAGCTTGGGGACAGAGCAGTACTTC
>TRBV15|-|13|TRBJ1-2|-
CATSRDQGSGYTF
TGTGCCACCAGCAGAGATCAAGGGAGCGGCTACACCTTC
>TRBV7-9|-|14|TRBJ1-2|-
CASSLISEGYGYTF
TGTGCCAGCAGCTTAATATCAGAGGGCTATGGCTACACCTTC
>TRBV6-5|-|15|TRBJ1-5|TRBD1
CASRERGRFDQPQHF
TGTGCCAGCCGGGAGAGGGGGCGGTTTGATCAGCCCCAGCATTTT
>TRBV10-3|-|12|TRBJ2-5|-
CAISSRQETQYF
TGTGCCATCAGTTCCAGACAAGAGACCCAGTACTTC
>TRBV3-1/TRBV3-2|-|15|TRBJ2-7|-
CASSQAHQGSYEQYF
TGTGCCAGCAGCCAAGCTCATCAGGGATCCTACGAGCAGTACTTC
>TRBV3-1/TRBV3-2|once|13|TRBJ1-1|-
CASSLTTNTEAFF
TGTGCCAGCAGCCTGACAACGAACACTGAAGCTTTCTTT
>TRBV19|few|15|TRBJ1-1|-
CASSIVGGANTEAFF
TGTGCCAGTAGTATAGTAGGGGGGGCGAACACTGAAGCTTTCTTT
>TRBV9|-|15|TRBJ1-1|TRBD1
CASSPGDRMNTEAFF
TGTGCCAGCAGCCCGGGGGACAGAATGAACACTGAAGCTTTCTTT
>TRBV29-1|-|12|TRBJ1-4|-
CSGRGPSEKLFF
TGCAGCGGCAGGGGTCCTTCTGAAAAACTGTTTTTT
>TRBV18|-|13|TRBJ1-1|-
CASSLELNTEAFF
TGTGCCAGCTCACTCGAGCTGAACACTGAAGCTTTCTTT
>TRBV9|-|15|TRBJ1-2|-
CASSVGRQGSYGYTF
TGTGCCAGCAGCGTCGGAAGGCAGGGGTCCTATGGCTACACCTTC
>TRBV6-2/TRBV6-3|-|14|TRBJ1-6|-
CASSYQGEYSPLHF
TGTGCCAGCAGTTACCAAGGGGAATATTCACCCCTCCACTTT
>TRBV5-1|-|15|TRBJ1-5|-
CASSLAGDSNQPQHF
TGCGCCAGCAGCTTGGCGGGGGATAGCAATCAGCCCCAGCATTTT
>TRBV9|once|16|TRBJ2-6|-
CASSGIRDVETNVLTF
TGTGCCAGCAGCGGAATCAGGGATGTGGAAACCAACGTCCTGACTTTC
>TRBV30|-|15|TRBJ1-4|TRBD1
CAWRGGPGVNEKLFF
TGTGCCTGGAGAGGGGGCCCCGGAGTGAATGAAAAACTGTTTTTT
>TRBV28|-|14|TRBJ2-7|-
CASSFRGPYYEQYF
TGTGCCAGCAGTTTTCGAGGGCCTTACTACGAGCAGTACTTC
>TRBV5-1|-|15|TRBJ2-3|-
CASSLERPSTDTQYF
TGCGCCAGCAGCTTGGAGCGTCCTAGCACAGATACGCAGTATTTT
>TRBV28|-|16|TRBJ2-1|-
CASSYPLRTSDNEQFF
TGTGCCAGCAGTTATCCCCTCAGAACCTCTGACAATGAGCAGTTCTTC
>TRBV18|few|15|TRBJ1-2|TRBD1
CASSRTPGQGFGYTF
TGTGCCAGCTCACGCACTCCGGGACAGGGGTTTGGCTACACCTTC
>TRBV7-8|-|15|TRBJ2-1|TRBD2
CASRRQAGGWNEQFF
TGTGCCAGCAGAAGGCAAGCGGGAGGTTGGAATGAGCAGTTCTTC
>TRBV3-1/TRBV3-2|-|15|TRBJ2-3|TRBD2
CASSQSGGFVDTQYF
TGTGCCAGCAGCCAAAGCGGGGGGTTTGTAGATACGCAGTATTTT
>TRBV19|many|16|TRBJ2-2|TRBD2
CASSGTSGVWGGELFF
TGTGCCTCCAGCGGGACTAGCGGAGTTTGGGGCGGGGAGCTGTTTTTT
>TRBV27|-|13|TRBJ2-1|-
CASSLYPGDEQFF
TGTGCCAGCAGTTTATATCCGGGTGATGAGCAGTTCTTC
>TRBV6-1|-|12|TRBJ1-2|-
CASSESSGLYTF
TGTGCCAGCAGTGAATCGTCGGGATTGTACACCTTC